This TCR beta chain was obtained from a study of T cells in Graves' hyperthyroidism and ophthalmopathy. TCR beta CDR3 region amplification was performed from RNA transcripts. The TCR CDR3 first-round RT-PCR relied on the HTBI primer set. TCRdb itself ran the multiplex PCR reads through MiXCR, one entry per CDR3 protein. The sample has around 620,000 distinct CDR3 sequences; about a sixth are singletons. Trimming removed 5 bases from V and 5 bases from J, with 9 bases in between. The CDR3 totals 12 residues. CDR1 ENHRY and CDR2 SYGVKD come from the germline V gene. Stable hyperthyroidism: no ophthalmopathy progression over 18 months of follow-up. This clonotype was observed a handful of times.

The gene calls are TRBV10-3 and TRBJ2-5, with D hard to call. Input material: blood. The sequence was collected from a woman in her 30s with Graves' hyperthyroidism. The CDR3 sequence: CAISRTGETQYF. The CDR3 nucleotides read TGTGCCATCAGTCGAACGGGCGAGACCCAGTACTTC.